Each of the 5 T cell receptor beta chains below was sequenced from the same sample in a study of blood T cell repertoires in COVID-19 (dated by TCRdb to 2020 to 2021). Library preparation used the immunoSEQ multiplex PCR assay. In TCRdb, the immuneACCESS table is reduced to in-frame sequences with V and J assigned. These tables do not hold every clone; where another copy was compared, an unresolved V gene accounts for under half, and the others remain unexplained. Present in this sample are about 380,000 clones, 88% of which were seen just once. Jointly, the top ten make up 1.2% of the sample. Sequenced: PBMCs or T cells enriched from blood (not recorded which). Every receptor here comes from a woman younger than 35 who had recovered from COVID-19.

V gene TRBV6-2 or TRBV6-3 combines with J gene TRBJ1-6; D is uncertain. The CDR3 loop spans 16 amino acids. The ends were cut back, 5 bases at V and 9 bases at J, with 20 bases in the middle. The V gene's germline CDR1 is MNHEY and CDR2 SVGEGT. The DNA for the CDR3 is TGTGCCAGCAGTCAGGAGGACGCTCGAGTCGGTTCACCCCTCCACTTT. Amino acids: CASSQEDARVGSPLHF.

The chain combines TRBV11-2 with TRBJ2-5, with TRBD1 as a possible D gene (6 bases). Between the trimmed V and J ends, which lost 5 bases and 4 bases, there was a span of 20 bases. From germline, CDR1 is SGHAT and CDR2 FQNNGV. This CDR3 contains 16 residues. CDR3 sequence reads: CASSTISTGRRETQYF. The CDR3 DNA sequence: TGTGCCAGCAGCACTATCTCCACAGGGAGAAGAGAGACCCAGTACTTC.

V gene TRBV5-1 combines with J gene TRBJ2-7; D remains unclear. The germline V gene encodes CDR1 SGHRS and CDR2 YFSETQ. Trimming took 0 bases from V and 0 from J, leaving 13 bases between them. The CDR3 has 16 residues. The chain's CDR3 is CASSLEGFTVSYEQYF. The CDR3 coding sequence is TGCGCCAGCAGCTTGGAAGGTTTCACAGTCTCCTACGAGCAGTACTTC.

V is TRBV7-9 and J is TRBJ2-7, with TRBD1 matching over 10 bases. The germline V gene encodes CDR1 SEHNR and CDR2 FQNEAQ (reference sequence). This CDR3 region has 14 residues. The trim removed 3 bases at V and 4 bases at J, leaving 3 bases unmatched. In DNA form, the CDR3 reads TGTGCCAGCAGCTTGACAGGGGGCGCGTACGAGCAGTACTTC. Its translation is CASSLTGGAYEQYF.

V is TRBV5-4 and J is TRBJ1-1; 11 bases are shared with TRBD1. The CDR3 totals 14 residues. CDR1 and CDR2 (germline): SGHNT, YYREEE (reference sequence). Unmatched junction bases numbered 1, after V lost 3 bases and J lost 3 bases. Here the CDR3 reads CASSWDRGDTEAFF. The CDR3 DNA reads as TGTGCCAGCAGCTGGGACAGGGGGGACACTGAAGCTTTCTTT.